Included here is one T cell receptor (beta chain) sequence, with context. The antigen is unknown. This specimen comes from a study of T cell responses to AZD1222 COVID-19 vaccine. Whole-study results and caveats: As reported, nearly half of all spike-specific TCRs target variant regions that are unmutated. Spike-specific TCRs gained breadth and depth after people received two AZD1222 doses. Repertoire samples came only from after the peak T cell response.

Combined were second doses at about 4 or about 12 weeks. The method was immunoSEQ multiplex PCR; TCRdb's version includes in-frame clones alone and lacks a portion of them. The sample lists 100,000 to 150,000 clones, around nine tenths occurring once. CDR3 length: 12 amino acids. Germline CDR1 is SGHVS and CDR2 is FQNEAQ. Between the trimmed V and J ends, which lost 5 bases and 3 bases, there was a span of 8 bases. The clonotype originates from an adult who received the AZD1222 COVID-19 vaccine. V is TRBV7-8 and J is TRBJ2-7; D not resolved. The sequencing here drew on peripheral blood, taken 28 days after the second AZD1222 dose. The CDR3 here is CASSPRNYEQYF. The CDR3 nucleotides are TGTGCCAGCAGCCCCAGGAACTACGAGCAGTACTTC.